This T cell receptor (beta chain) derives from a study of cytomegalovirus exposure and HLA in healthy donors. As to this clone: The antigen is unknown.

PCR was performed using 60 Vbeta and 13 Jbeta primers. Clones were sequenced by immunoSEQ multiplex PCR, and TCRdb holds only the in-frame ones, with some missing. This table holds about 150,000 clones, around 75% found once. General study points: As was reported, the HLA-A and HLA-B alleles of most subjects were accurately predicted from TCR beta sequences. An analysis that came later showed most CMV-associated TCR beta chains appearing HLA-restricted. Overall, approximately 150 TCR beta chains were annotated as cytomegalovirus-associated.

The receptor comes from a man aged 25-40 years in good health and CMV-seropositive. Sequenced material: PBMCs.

The CDR3 coding sequence is TGTGCCAGCAGCTCCACGACAGGGTACCAAGAGACCCAGTACTTC. Its protein product is CASSSTTGYQETQYF. The chain joins TRBV7-2 to TRBJ2-5; 7 bases are a match to TRBD1. This CDR3 comprises 15 residues. J lost 0 bases, V lost 4 bases, and 5 bases had no gene match. Germline V gives CDR1 SGHTA, CDR2 FQGNSA.